This TCR beta chain was found in a study of metastatic and nonmetastatic thyroid tumors. For the study at large: The authors compared repertoires across blood and tumor or nodule tissue from malignant and benign thyroid patients. Study-level findings and limits: Reportedly, malignant thyroid tumors had significantly higher TCR beta diversity than benign nodules, in blood and tumor.

Germline lookup yields CDR1 LNHDA and CDR2 SQIVND (reference sequence). Trimming at V came to 2 bases and at J to 8 bases, leaving 4 bases not matched to a gene. The CDR3 length is 14 residues. TCRdb re-called the PCR reads via MiXCR. Of 30,000 or so clones in the sample, over 25% are singletons; the top ten hold approximately 8%. Of note for this clone: No antigen is known for it.

None of the patients had undergone any treatment ahead of thyroid surgery. This chain joins TRBV19 and TRBJ1-2, with TRBD1 matching 11 bases. Sequenced sample: blood. The source of this sequence is a female donor with papillary thyroid cancer or a benign thyroid nodule (not recorded which). Some clones in this sample may be carry-over from other donors' samples. The CDR3 DNA follows: TGTGCCAGTAGTATAACGGACAGGGGGCGCGGCTACACCTTC. Amino acid sequence: CASSITDRGRGYTF.